These 4 T cell receptor beta chains were all obtained from the same sample, sequenced in a study of human T cells and chemical hapten exposure. TCRdb recomputed calls from the RACE reads with MiXCR, one row per CDR3 protein. The table shows tens of thousands of distinct CDR3 sequences, with under 15% occurring only once. Time point defined: patch test 3, about 24 weeks after DPC sensitization. The treatment here: therapeutic diphenylcyclopropenone sensitization with weekly scalp DPC. The sample here was whole blood, taken in connection with sensitization to the hapten diphenylcyclopropenone (DPC). All receptors derive from a woman between 45 and 65 years old with alopecia areata. Some clones in this sample may be carry-over from other donors' samples.

This clonotype was detected a few times. In DNA form, the CDR3 reads TGTGCCAGCAGTGAAAGGGAGGGGATGAACACTGAAGCTTTCTTT. Amino acids: CASSEREGMNTEAFF. The chain combines TRBV2 with TRBJ1-1; D is perhaps TRBD1 (5 bases). Germline V gene sequence: CDR1 SNHLY, CDR2 FYNNEI. The germline V and J ends were trimmed by 2 bases and 0 bases, with 10 bases remaining between them. The CDR3 totals 15 residues.

This clonotype occurred a few times. V gene TRBV5-1 combines with J gene TRBJ1-4; 11 nucleotides align to TRBD1. The CDR3 contains 16 residues. V was pared by 4 bases and J by 5 bases, with 7 bases of the junction left unmatched. Germline CDR1 and CDR2: SGHRS and YFSETQ. The CDR3 nucleotides read TGCGCCAGCAGCCCAGAGGGGACAGGGGGAAATGAAAAACTGTTTTTT. Residues: CASSPEGTGGNEKLFF.

At least ten counts were recorded for this clonotype. The V and J genes are TRBV10-1 and TRBJ2-5; 8 bases fit TRBD2. Germline assignment: CDR1 WNHNN and CDR2 SYGVQD (reference sequence). CDR3 length equals 15 residues. Trimming at V came to 5 bases and at J to 4 bases, leaving 9 bases not matched to a gene. CDR3 sequence reads: CASSLGGLAGETQYF. CDR3 sequence (DNA): TGCGCCAGCAGTTTAGGTGGACTAGCAGGAGAGACCCAGTACTTC.

The chain is built from TRBV18 and TRBJ2-5; 9 bases agree with TRBD2. Germline V lookup: CDR1 KGHSH, CDR2 LQKENI. CDR3 length: 15 residues. Trimming cost V 1 base and J 5 bases; bases outside gene matches: 5. CDR3 bases: TGTGCCAGCTCACCACTCTCTAGCGGGACGGAGACCCAGTACTTC. Encoded protein: CASSPLSSGTETQYF.